The 28 T cell receptor beta chains below all came from one sample that was sequenced in a study of blood T cell repertoires in COVID-19. Profiled with immunoSEQ multiplex PCR; TCRdb holds only in-frame clones, not every one. The sample contains roughly 300,000 clones, about 85% of which appear only once. Sample: PBMCs or T cells enriched from blood (not recorded which). Every receptor here comes from a woman between 50 and 59 years old who had recovered from COVID-19.

The chain recombines TRBV19 with TRBJ1-4; TRBD1 is a possible D gene (5 bases). This CDR3 contains 12 residues. The germline gives CDR1 LNHDA, CDR2 SQIVND (reference sequence). Trimming removed 6 bases at V and 7 bases at J, with 9 bases between. The CDR3 region has the DNA TGTGCCAGTAGATCGGGGGGTGAAAAACTGTTTTTT. Encoded protein: CASRSGGEKLFF.

This rearrangement joins TRBV2 to TRBJ2-2; 13 bases are shared with TRBD2. Germline trimming cut 5 bases from V and 1 base from J; bases unmatched to any gene: 4. The CDR3 contains 17 residues. Germline CDR1 is SNHLY and CDR2 is FYNNEI. The CDR3 DNA reads TGTGCCAGCAGTCCGACTAGCGGGGGGTGGAACACCGGGGAGCTGTTTTTT. The encoded protein is CASSPTSGGWNTGELFF.

The chain's CDR3 is CASGLLSGLAGNTIYF. The CDR3 DNA sequence: TGTGCTAGTGGTTTGCTTTCCGGGTTGGCTGGAAACACCATATATTTT. The chain uses TRBV12-5 and TRBJ1-3; D remains unclear. Deletions cut 2 bases from V and 2 bases from J, with 13 bases between. This CDR3 contains 16 residues. Looked up from germline, CDR1 is LGHNT and CDR2 is FRNRAP.

The chain employs TRBV27 and TRBJ1-1; tentatively, D is TRBD1 (5 bases). Per the germline V gene, CDR1 is MNHEY and CDR2 is SMNVEV (reference sequence). CDR3 size: 14 residues. Trimming stripped 8 bases from V and 2 bases from J, with 15 bases between. The CDR3 nucleotides read TGTGCCAGCTGGGGGGGACGGGGCAACACTGAAGCTTTCTTT. It yields the protein CASWGGRGNTEAFF.

The V and J genes are TRBV7-9 and TRBJ1-1; D perhaps matches TRBD1 (6 bases). V lost 5 bases to trimming and J lost 4 bases, with 14 bases between them. Germline CDR1 SEHNR, CDR2 FQNEAQ (reference sequence). The length of the CDR3 is 14 residues. The CDR3 region is CASSPRGQTTEAFF. The CDR3 DNA reads as TGTGCCAGCAGCCCCCGGGGACAAACCACTGAAGCTTTCTTT. The full variable domain, rest sourced from reference TRBV7-9 and TRBJ1-1, is DTGVSQNPRHKITKRGQNVTFRCDPISEHNRLYWYRQTLGQGPEFLTYFQNEAQLEKSRLLSDRFSAERPKGSFSTLEIQRTEQGDSAMYLCASSPRGQTTEAFFGQGTRLTVV.

The V gene is TRBV6-5, the J gene TRBJ1-6; weak D call: TRBD1 (6 bases). The CDR3 sequence is 15 residues long. The germline gives CDR1 MNHEY, CDR2 SVGAGI. Trimming took off 3 bases at V and 9 bases at J, with 15 bases between the two ends. For the CDR3, the DNA is TGTGCCAGCAGTTATAGGGGGGGTCTGGGTTCACCCCTCCACTTT. Translated: CASSYRGGLGSPLHF.

This clone appeared a few times. The J gene is TRBJ2-2, the V gene TRBV10-1, with a tentative D call TRBD1 (6 bases). The V end lost 6 bases, the J end lost 3 bases, and 11 bases lay between the germline ends. The CDR3 runs to 14 residues. CDR1 is WNHNN, CDR2 SYGVQD, per germline (reference sequence). Here the CDR3 DNA reads TGCGCCAGCAGACAGGGTAGTGACACCGGGGAGCTGTTTTTT. It codes for CASRQGSDTGELFF.

This chain links TRBV27 with TRBJ1-2; D gene unclear. V lost 3 bases, J lost 4 bases, and 15 bases lay in between. Germline CDR1 is MNHEY and CDR2 is SMNVEV (reference sequence). CDR3 length equals 15 residues. CDR3 sequence: CASSFVPMEVYGYTF. The DNA for the CDR3 is TGTGCCAGCAGTTTCGTTCCCATGGAGGTCTATGGCTACACCTTC.

This chain joins TRBV7-9 and TRBJ1-2; D not resolved. The CDR3 runs 13 residues. Trimming cost V 5 bases and J 7 bases, with 14 bases left between them. From germline, CDR1 is SEHNR and CDR2 FQNEAQ (reference sequence). This chain's CDR3 is CASSPLATGGYTF. Written as DNA, the CDR3 is TGTGCCAGCAGCCCCCTGGCGACGGGTGGCTACACCTTC.

Only a few counts were recorded for this clone. This rearrangement joins TRBV9 to TRBJ1-1; D call uncertain. Germline CDR1 and CDR2: SGDLS and YYNGEE. Trimming pared 4 bases from V and 1 base from J, leaving 8 bases between. The CDR3 extends over 13 amino acids. CDR3 in amino acids: CASSPVPNTEAFF. The CDR3 coding sequence is TGTGCCAGCAGCCCAGTTCCGAACACTGAAGCTTTCTTT.

The rearrangement joins TRBV12-3 or TRBV12-4 to TRBJ2-1, with 9 positions matching TRBD1. This CDR3 is 13 amino acids long. Losses at the gene ends were 6 bases for V and 7 bases for J; bases not matched to a gene: 4. The CDR3 sequence is CASSPGQGNEQFF. The CDR3 bases are TGTGCCAGCAGCCCGGGACAGGGTAATGAGCAGTTCTTC.

The rearrangement joins TRBV5-1 to TRBJ1-1; D gene unclear. The CDR3 is 14 residues long. V gave up 7 bases and J gave up 3 bases, with 16 bases separating them. CDR1 is SGHRS and CDR2 is YFSETQ in the germline V gene. The CDR3 DNA sequence: TGCGCCAGCGCGCTACGGGAGTCCGACACTGAAGCTTTCTTT. As protein: CASALRESDTEAFF.

The chain has TRBV7-9 and TRBJ1-2; 9 bases map to TRBD1. The germline CDR1 and CDR2 sequences are SEHNR and FQNEAQ (reference sequence). Trimming cost V 5 bases and J 4 bases; bases outside gene matches: 8. The CDR3 extends over 15 amino acids. The CDR3 region has the DNA TGTGCCAGCAGCCCCCGGGACAGGGACTTCTATGGCTACACCTTC. Translated: CASSPRDRDFYGYTF.

The chain has TRBV9 and TRBJ1-2; D is undetermined. CDR1 and CDR2 from the germline V gene are SGDLS and YYNGEE. The CDR3 covers 12 residues. Trimming took off 4 bases at V and 1 base at J, with 5 bases between the two ends. The DNA for the CDR3 is TGTGCCAGCAGCAGAGATAACTATGGCTACACCTTC. The encoded protein is CASSRDNYGYTF.

J is TRBJ2-1 and V is TRBV5-1; 8 bases map to TRBD1. CDR3 size: 15 residues. From germline, CDR1 is SGHRS and CDR2 YFSETQ. J lost 4 bases, V lost 0 bases, and 3 bases had no gene match. The CDR3 loop is CASSLEGQEYNEQFF. In DNA form, the CDR3 reads TGCGCCAGCAGCTTGGAGGGACAGGAATACAATGAGCAGTTCTTC.

The chain is built from TRBV3-1 (or the pseudogene TRBV3-2) and TRBJ2-1; 8 bases match TRBD2. The germline V gene encodes CDR1 LGHDT and CDR2 YNNKEL (reference sequence). V gave up 0 bases and J gave up 8 bases; unmatched junction bases: 18. The CDR3 is 19 residues long. The CDR3 sequence: CASSQDPGGGIYFIDEQFF. CDR3 sequence (DNA): TGTGCCAGCAGCCAAGACCCGGGAGGGGGTATCTACTTTATCGATGAGCAGTTCTTC.

The gene calls are TRBV25-1 and TRBJ1-1; possible D gene TRBD1, 5 bases. The CDR3 runs to 13 residues. CDR1 and CDR2 from the germline V gene are MGHDK and SYGVNS. V lost 6 bases and J lost 5, with 13 bases in between. CDR3 nucleotides: TGTGCCAGCAGCAGACGGGGGATAACTGAAGCTTTCTTT. Its translation: CASSRRGITEAFF.

V is TRBV4-1 and J is TRBJ1-6; 9 bases are shared with TRBD1. With V trimmed by 4 bases and J by 8 bases, 3 bases remained unmatched. The CDR3 extends over 14 amino acids. From germline, CDR1 is MGHRA and CDR2 YSYEKL. CDR3 coding DNA: TGCGCCAGCAGCCCAGGACAGGGGCATTCACCCCTCCACTTT. Protein product: CASSPGQGHSPLHF.

This clone was seen once. The chain joins TRBV27 to TRBJ2-7; D not certain. Looked up from germline, CDR1 is MNHEY and CDR2 is SMNVEV (reference sequence). CDR3 length: 14 residues. Trimming took off 5 bases at V and 1 base at J, with 12 bases between the two ends. The CDR3 DNA is TGTGCCAGCAGTATTGTGGGCAGTTCCTACGAGCAGTACTTC. Amino acid sequence: CASSIVGSSYEQYF.

The J gene is TRBJ2-3, the V gene TRBV28; tentative D call: TRBD1 (6 bases). CDR3 length: 14 residues. Germline CDR1 is MDHEN and CDR2 is SYDVKM. V gave up 10 bases and J gave up 8 bases, with 22 bases separating them. In DNA form, the CDR3 reads TGTGCCACCAGAACAGGGAATGTTCGGCGTACGCAGTATTTT. Protein: CATRTGNVRRTQYF.

The chain uses TRBV7-2 and TRBJ2-1; the match to TRBD1 covers 7 bases. V lost 0 bases, J lost 6 bases, and 5 bases stayed unmatched. This CDR3 spans 15 amino acids. CDR1 and CDR2 from the germline V gene are SGHTA and FQGNSA. The CDR3 protein is CASSLAQGTANEQFF. The CDR3 bases are TGTGCCAGCAGCTTAGCACAGGGGACCGCCAATGAGCAGTTCTTC.

The chain combines TRBV28 with TRBJ1-5; D gene ambiguous. V was pared by 3 bases and J by 4 bases, with 13 bases between. The CDR3 sequence is 15 residues long. CDR1 is MDHEN and CDR2 is SYDVKM in the germline V gene. The CDR3, as DNA: TGTGCCAGCAGTTTGGGGAGGGCCGGGAATCAGCCCCAGCATTTT. Translating gives CASSLGRAGNQPQHF. The complete variable domain, with remaining parts taken from reference TRBV28 and TRBJ1-5, reads DVKVTQSSRYLVKRTGEKVFLECVQDMDHENMFWYRQDPGLGLRLIYFSYDVKMKEKGDIPEGYSVSREKKERFSLILESASTNQTSMYLCASSLGRAGNQPQHFGDGTRLSIL.

J is TRBJ2-4 and V is TRBV4-1, with unresolved D. Germline CDR1 is MGHRA and CDR2 is YSYEKL. There are 15 residues in the CDR3. Between the trimmed V and J ends, which lost 1 base and 0 bases, there was a span of 7 bases. The DNA for the CDR3 is TGCGCCAGCAGCCAAGGCCCACTAGCCAAAAACATTCAGTACTTC. Its translation is CASSQGPLAKNIQYF.

The chain joins TRBV5-6 to TRBJ1-2, with 9 bases lining up with TRBD1. With V trimmed by 3 bases and J by 4 bases, 1 base remained unmatched. Germline V gives CDR1 SGHDT, CDR2 YYEEEE. The CDR3 consists of 13 residues. The CDR3 DNA is TGTGCCAGCAGCTGGGGACAGGGCTATGGCTACACCTTC. This encodes CASSWGQGYGYTF. The whole variable domain, filled in from reference TRBV5-6 and TRBJ1-2, reads DAGVTQSPTHLIKTRGQQVTLRCSPKSGHDTVSWYQQALGQGPQFIFQYYEEEERQRGNFPDRFSGHQFPNYSSELNVNALLLGDSALYLCASSWGQGYGYTFGSGTRLTVV.

In its sample, this clone was seen a few times. The chain couples TRBV5-1 to TRBJ2-1; 11 positions agree with TRBD2. The ends lost 4 bases at V and 10 bases at J; junction bases unmatched: 10. The germline V gene encodes CDR1 SGHRS and CDR2 YFSETQ. The CDR3 has 15 residues. CDR3 nucleotides: TGCGCCAGCAGCCCCGGGACTAGCGGCCTTTGGGAGCAGTTCTTC. Translated, it gives CASSPGTSGLWEQFF.

V gene TRBV30 combines with J gene TRBJ1-5; D uncertain. V lost 6 bases and J lost 2, with 14 bases in between. The CDR3 covers 14 residues. Germline loops: CDR1 GTSNPN, CDR2 SVGIG (reference sequence). CDR3 sequence (DNA): TGTGCCTGCCTGGATCCGGGTGGCAATCAGCCCCAGCATTTT. Encoded protein: CACLDPGGNQPQHF.

This clone was seen a few times. The chain is built from TRBV4-2 and TRBJ2-1, with 10 bases matching TRBD2. The V gene's germline CDR1 is LGHNA and CDR2 YNFKEQ. The CDR3 has 15 residues. The J segment lost 5 bases and the V segment lost 3 bases, leaving 4 bases of the junction unmatched. CDR3 in DNA: TGTGCCAGCAGCCACCATAGCGGGGGGAACAATGAGCAGTTCTTC. Protein sequence: CASSHHSGGNNEQFF.

This clone turned up a few times. The chain joins TRBV30 to TRBJ2-2, with 9 bases matching TRBD2. Trimming at V came to 8 bases and at J to 7 bases, leaving 14 bases not matched to a gene. There are 15 residues in the CDR3. CDR1 is GTSNPN, CDR2 SVGIG, per germline (reference sequence). This chain's CDR3 is CARTKRRGGNGELFF. In DNA form, the CDR3 reads TGTGCCCGTACAAAACGGCGGGGGGGCAACGGGGAGCTGTTTTTT.